This T cell receptor (beta chain) was identified during a study of cytomegalovirus exposure and HLA in healthy donors. The CDR3 has 19 amino acids. Germline assignment: CDR1 SGHRS and CDR2 YFSETQ. V shed 4 bases and J 5 bases; nucleotides not matched to a gene: 15. Use of 60 Vbeta and 13 Jbeta primers characterized the PCR. Clones were read by immunoSEQ multiplex PCR, and TCRdb kept only the in-frame ones, dropping some. The repertoire holds approximately 100,000 clones, with roughly four fifths as singletons. The clonotype comes from a human donor in good health. Input material: PBMCs. The chain is built from TRBV5-1 and TRBJ2-2; 12 nucleotides line up with TRBD1. The CDR3 sequence is CASSHSGTGGQGVTGELFF. CDR3 bases: TGCGCCAGCAGCCACAGTGGGACAGGGGGCCAAGGAGTAACCGGGGAGCTGTTTTTT.